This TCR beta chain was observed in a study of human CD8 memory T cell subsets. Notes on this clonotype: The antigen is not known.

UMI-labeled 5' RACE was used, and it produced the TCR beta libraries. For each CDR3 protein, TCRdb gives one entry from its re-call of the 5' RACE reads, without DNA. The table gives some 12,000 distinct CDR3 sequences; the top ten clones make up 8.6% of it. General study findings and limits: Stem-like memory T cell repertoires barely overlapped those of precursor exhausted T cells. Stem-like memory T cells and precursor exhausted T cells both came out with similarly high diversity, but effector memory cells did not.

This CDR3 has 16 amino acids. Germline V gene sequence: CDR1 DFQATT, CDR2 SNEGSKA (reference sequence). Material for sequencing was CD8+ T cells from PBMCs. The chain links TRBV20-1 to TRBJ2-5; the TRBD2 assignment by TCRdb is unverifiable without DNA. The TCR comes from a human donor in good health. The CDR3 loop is CSAGFIRDYPQETQYF.